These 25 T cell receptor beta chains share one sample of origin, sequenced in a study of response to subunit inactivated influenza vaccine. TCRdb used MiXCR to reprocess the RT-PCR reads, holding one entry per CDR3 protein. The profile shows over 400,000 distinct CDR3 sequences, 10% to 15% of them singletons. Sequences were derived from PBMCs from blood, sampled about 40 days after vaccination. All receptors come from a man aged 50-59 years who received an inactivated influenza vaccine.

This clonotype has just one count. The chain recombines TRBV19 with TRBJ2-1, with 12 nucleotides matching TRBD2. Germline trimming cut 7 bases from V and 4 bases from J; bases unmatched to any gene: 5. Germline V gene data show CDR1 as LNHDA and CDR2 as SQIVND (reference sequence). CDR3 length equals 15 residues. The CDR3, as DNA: TGTGCCAGTACTAGACTAGCGGGGGTGTACAATGAGCAGTTCTTC. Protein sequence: CASTRLAGVYNEQFF.

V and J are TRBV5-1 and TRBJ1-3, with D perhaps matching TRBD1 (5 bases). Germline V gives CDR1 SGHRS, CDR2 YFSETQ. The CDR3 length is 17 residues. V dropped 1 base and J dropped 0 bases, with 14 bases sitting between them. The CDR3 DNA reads TGCGCCAGCAGCTTGACTGGGGGGACGAGCTCTGGAAACACCATATATTTT. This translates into CASSLTGGTSSGNTIYF.

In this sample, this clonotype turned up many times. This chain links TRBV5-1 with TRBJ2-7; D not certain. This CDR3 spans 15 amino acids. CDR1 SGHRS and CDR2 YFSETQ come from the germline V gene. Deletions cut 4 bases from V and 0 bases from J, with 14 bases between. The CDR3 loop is CASSADGTFSYEQYF. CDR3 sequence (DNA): TGCGCCAGCAGCGCGGACGGTACGTTCTCCTACGAGCAGTACTTC.

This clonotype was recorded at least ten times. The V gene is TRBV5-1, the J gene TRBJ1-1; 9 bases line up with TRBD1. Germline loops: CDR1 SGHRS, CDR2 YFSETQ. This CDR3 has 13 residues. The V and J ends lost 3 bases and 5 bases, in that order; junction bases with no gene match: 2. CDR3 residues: CASSWTGDTEAFF. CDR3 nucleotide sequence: TGCGCCAGCAGCTGGACAGGGGATACTGAAGCTTTCTTT.

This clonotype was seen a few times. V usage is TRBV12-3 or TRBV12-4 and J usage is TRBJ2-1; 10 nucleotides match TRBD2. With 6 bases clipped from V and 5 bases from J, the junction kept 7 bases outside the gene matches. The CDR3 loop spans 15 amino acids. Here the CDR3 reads CASRESGGAHNEQFF. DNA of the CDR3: TGTGCCAGCAGAGAAAGCGGGGGGGCCCACAATGAGCAGTTCTTC.

CDR3 residues: CASSSRHSYNEQFF. The CDR3 coding sequence is TGCGCCAGCAGCTCGAGACATTCCTACAATGAGCAGTTCTTC. J is TRBJ2-1 and V is TRBV5-1, with D hard to call. Trimming cost V 3 bases and J 1 base, with 8 bases left between them. From germline, CDR1 is SGHRS and CDR2 YFSETQ. CDR3 length: 14 amino acids. Combining the CDR3 with reference TRBV5-1 and TRBJ2-1 gives the whole variable domain KAGVTQTPRYLIKTRGQQVTLSCSPISGHRSVSWYQQTPGQGLQFLFEYFSETQRNKGNFPGRFSGRQFSNSRSEMNVSTLELGDSALYLCASSSRHSYNEQFFGPGTRLTVL.

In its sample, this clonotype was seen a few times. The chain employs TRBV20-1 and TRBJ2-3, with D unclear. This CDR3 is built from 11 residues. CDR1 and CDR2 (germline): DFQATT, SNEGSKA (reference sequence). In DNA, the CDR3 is TGCAGAAAGGACAGCACAGATACGCAGTATTTT. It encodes CRKDSTDTQYF.

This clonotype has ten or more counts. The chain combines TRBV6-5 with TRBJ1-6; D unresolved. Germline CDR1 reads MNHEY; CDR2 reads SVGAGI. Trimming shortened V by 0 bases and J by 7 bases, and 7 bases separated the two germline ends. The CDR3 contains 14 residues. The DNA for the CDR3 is TGTGCCAGCAGTTACTCGACGGACAATTCACCCCTCCACTTT. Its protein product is CASSYSTDNSPLHF.

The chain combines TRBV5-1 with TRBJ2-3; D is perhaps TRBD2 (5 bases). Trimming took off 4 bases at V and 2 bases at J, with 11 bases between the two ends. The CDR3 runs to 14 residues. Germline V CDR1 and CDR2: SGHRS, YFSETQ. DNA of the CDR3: TGCGCCAGCAGCACCCGGGGTAACACAGATACGCAGTATTTT. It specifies CASSTRGNTDTQYF.

The CDR3 here is CASSLLEVRDRGYEQYF. CDR3 in DNA: TGTGCCAGCAGCTTGTTAGAGGTGAGGGACAGGGGCTACGAGCAGTACTTC. The rearrangement joins TRBV5-5 to TRBJ2-7, with 10 nucleotides matching TRBD1. Germline loops: CDR1 SGHKS, CDR2 YYEKEE (reference sequence). There are 17 residues in the CDR3. V trimming: 1 base; J trimming: 3 bases; junction bases outside the gene matches: 10.

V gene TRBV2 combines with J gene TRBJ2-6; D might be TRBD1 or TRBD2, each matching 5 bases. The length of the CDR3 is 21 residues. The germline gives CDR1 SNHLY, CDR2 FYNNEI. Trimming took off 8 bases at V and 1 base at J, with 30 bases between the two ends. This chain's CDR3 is CASGLSKIGSGRGSGANVLTF. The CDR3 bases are TGTGCCAGCGGTCTCTCAAAAATTGGGTCAGGGAGAGGTTCTGGGGCCAACGTCCTGACTTTC.

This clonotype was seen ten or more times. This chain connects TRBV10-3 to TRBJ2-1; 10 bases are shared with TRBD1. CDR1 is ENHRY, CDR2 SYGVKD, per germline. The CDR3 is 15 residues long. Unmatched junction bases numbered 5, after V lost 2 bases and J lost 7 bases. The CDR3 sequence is CAISEDRGLGNEQFF. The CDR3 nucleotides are TGTGCCATCAGTGAGGACAGGGGGCTTGGGAATGAGCAGTTCTTC.

In nucleotides, the CDR3 is TGCGCCAGCAGCTCCGAAGGGGCGGTAGCCAAAAACATTCAGTACTTC. This sequence encodes CASSSEGAVAKNIQYF. The chain couples TRBV5-1 to TRBJ2-4; D is perhaps TRBD1 (5 bases). The germline CDR1 and CDR2 sequences are SGHRS and YFSETQ. The CDR3 spans 16 residues. Trimming removed 3 bases from V and 0 bases from J, with 13 bases in between.

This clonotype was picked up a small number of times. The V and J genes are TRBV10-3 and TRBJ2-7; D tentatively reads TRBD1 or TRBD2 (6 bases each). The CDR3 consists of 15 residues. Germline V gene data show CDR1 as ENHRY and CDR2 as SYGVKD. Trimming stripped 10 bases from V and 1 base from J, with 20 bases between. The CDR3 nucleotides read TGTGCCACCAGAACCAGGGGAGGCGCATCCTACGAGCAGTACTTC. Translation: CATRTRGGASYEQYF.

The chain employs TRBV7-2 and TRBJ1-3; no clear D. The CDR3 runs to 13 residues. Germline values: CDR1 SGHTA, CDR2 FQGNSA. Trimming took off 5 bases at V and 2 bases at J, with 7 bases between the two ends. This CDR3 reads CASSLTPGNTIYF. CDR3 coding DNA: TGTGCCAGCAGCCTGACCCCTGGAAACACCATATATTTT.

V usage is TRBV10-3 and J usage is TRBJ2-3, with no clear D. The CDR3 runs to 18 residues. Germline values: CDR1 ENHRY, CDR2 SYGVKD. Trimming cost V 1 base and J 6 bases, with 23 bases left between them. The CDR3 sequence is CAISEFSELGRNPDTQYF. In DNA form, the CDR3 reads TGTGCCATCAGTGAGTTTTCGGAGTTGGGCCGGAACCCTGATACGCAGTATTTT.

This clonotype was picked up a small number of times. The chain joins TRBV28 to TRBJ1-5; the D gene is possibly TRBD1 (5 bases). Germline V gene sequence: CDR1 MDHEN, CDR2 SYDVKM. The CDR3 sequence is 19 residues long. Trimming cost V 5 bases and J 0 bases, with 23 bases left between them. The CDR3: CASSPLGPPLPYSNQPQHF. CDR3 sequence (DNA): TGTGCCAGCAGTCCCTTGGGACCGCCACTTCCTTATAGCAATCAGCCCCAGCATTTT.

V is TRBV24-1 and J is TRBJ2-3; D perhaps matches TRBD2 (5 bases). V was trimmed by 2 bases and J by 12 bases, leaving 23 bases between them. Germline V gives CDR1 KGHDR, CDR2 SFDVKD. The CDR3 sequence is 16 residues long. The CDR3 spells CATSDSSLTGSPGQYF. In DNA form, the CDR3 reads TGTGCCACCAGTGATTCAAGTCTCACTGGGAGCCCCGGTCAGTATTTT.

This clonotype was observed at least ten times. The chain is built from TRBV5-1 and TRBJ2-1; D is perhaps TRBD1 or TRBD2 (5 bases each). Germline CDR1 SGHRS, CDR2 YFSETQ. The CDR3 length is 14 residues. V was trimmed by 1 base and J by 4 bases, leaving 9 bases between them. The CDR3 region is CASSLWDPYNEQFF. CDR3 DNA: TGCGCCAGCAGCTTGTGGGACCCTTACAATGAGCAGTTCTTC.

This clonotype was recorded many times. CDR3: CASSHSNSPLHF. The CDR3 DNA follows: TGTGCCAGCAGCCACAGCAATTCACCCCTCCACTTT. The V gene is TRBV7-9, the J gene TRBJ1-6; no reliable D call. CDR3 length: 12 amino acids. CDR1 SEHNR and CDR2 FQNEAQ come from the germline V gene (reference sequence). V was trimmed by 5 bases and J by 7 bases, leaving 6 bases between them.

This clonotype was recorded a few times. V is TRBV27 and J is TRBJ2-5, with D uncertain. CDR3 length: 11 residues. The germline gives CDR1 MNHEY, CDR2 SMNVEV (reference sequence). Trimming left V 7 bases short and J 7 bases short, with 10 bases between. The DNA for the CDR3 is TGTGCCAGCAAGGTCGCTGGGACCCAGTACTTC. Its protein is CASKVAGTQYF.

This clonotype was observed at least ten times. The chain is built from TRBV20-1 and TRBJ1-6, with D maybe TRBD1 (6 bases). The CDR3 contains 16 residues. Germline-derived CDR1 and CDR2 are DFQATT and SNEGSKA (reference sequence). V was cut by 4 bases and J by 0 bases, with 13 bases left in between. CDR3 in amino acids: CSATRGGSSYNSPLHF. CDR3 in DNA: TGCAGTGCTACCCGAGGGGGTAGCTCCTATAATTCACCCCTCCACTTT.

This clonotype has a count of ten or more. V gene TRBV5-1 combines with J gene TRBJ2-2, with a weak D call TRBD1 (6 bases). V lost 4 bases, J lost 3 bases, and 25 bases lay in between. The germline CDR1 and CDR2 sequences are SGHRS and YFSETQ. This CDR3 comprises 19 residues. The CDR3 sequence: CASSPRRTEILRDTGELFF. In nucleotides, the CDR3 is TGCGCCAGCAGCCCACGACGGACAGAGATCCTTCGAGACACCGGGGAGCTGTTTTTT.

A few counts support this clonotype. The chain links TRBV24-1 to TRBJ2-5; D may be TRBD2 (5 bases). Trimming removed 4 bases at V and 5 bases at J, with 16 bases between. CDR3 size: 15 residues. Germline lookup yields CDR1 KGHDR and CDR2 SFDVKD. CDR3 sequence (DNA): TGTGCCACCAGTGAACTAGGGATCGCCGGGGAGACCCAGTACTTC. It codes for CATSELGIAGETQYF.

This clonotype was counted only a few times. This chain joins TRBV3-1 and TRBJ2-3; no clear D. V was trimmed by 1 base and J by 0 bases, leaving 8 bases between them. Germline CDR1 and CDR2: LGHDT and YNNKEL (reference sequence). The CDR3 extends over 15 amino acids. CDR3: CASSQVGVSTDTQYF. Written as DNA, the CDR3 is TGTGCCAGCAGCCAAGTTGGGGTCAGCACAGATACGCAGTATTTT.